The 16 T cell receptor beta chains below come from one sample, sequenced in a study of shared clonotypes between healthy human individuals. The data were produced by immunoSEQ multiplex PCR, yet TCRdb's version contains in-frame clones alone and is incomplete. Of about 2.3 million clones detected, roughly 90% appear once; the ten largest clones hold 0.37%. The sequenced sample was naive CD4+ T cells from PBMCs. Subset: CD45RA+ positively selected. These TCRs come from a young man in good health. Some clones in this sample may be carry-over from other donors' samples.

The chain joins TRBV7-3 to TRBJ2-1, with D maybe TRBD2 (6 bases). Per germline, CDR1 SGHTA and CDR2 FQGTGA. V shed 3 bases and J shed 6 bases, with 15 bases lying between them. The CDR3 length is 15 residues. CDR3 amino acids: CASSLGREVINEQFF. CDR3 sequence (DNA): TGTGCCAGCAGCTTGGGGCGGGAAGTTATCAATGAGCAGTTCTTC.

As to this clone: At the DNA level, this CDR3 is encoded by other sequences in the same sample as well. This sequence joins TRBV28 and TRBJ1-5; TRBD1 matches 8 bases. The trim removed 6 bases at V and 6 bases at J, leaving 7 bases unmatched. This CDR3 region has 14 residues. In germline, CDR1 is MDHEN, CDR2 SYDVKM. The chain's CDR3 is CASRTTGGGQPQHF. CDR3 in DNA: TGTGCCAGCAGAACAACAGGGGGTGGTCAGCCCCAGCATTTT.

The V and J genes are TRBV5-1 and TRBJ2-3, with TRBD1 matching over 8 bases. The CDR3 runs 12 residues. CDR1 is SGHRS and CDR2 is YFSETQ in the germline V gene. The ends lost 4 bases at V and 15 bases at J; junction bases unmatched: 10. CDR3 DNA sequence: TGCGCCAGCAGCCGGGAGCAGGGGGCGAAATATTTT. Its translation is CASSREQGAKYF.

This rearrangement joins TRBV11-2 to TRBJ1-3; 7 nucleotides align to TRBD1. CDR3 length equals 16 residues. Germline CDR1 and CDR2: SGHAT and FQNNGV. V was pared by 5 bases and J by 2 bases, with 9 bases of the junction left unmatched. The CDR3 loop is CASSTTGYAAGNTIYF. CDR3 bases: TGTGCCAGCAGCACGACAGGGTACGCTGCTGGAAACACCATATATTTT.

The V and J genes are TRBV28 and TRBJ2-1, with TRBD1 identical over 8 bases. Germline V gene data show CDR1 as MDHEN and CDR2 as SYDVKM. Unmatched junction bases numbered 11, after V lost 6 bases and J lost 4 bases. The CDR3 has 16 amino acids. CDR3 sequence reads: CASSQTGAQYYNEQFF. CDR3 sequence (DNA): TGTGCCAGCAGCCAGACAGGGGCCCAATATTACAATGAGCAGTTCTTC. Complete variable domain (other parts from reference TRBV28 and TRBJ2-1): DVKVTQSSRYLVKRTGEKVFLECVQDMDHENMFWYRQDPGLGLRLIYFSYDVKMKEKGDIPEGYSVSREKKERFSLILESASTNQTSMYLCASSQTGAQYYNEQFFGPGTRLTVL.

This chain connects TRBV7-9 to TRBJ1-4; D gene ambiguous. Germline V gene sequence: CDR1 SEHNR, CDR2 FQNEAQ (reference sequence). V gave up 1 base and J gave up 3 bases, with 9 bases separating them. The CDR3 runs 15 residues. The CDR3 DNA sequence: TGTGCCAGCAGCTTAGGAGAGTCCCCTAATGAAAAACTGTTTTTT. Translation: CASSLGESPNEKLFF.

V gene TRBV5-1 combines with J gene TRBJ1-1; a possible D gene is TRBD1 (6 bases). In germline, CDR1 is SGHRS, CDR2 YFSETQ. The CDR3 is made up of 12 amino acids. V was trimmed by 4 bases and J by 8 bases, leaving 12 bases between them. CDR3 coding DNA: TGCGCCAGCAGCGAACAGGGTTGGGAAGCTTTCTTT. Its translation: CASSEQGWEAFF.

V usage is TRBV28 and J usage is TRBJ2-3; 8 nucleotides match TRBD1. With 7 bases clipped from V and 1 base from J, the junction kept 4 bases outside the gene matches. The CDR3 has 14 amino acids. Per the germline V gene, CDR1 is MDHEN and CDR2 is SYDVKM. The chain's CDR3 is CASNDRGGTDTQYF. DNA of the CDR3: TGTGCCAGCAACGACAGGGGAGGCACAGATACGCAGTATTTT. Drawing the rest from reference TRBV28 and TRBJ2-3, the complete variable domain is DVKVTQSSRYLVKRTGEKVFLECVQDMDHENMFWYRQDPGLGLRLIYFSYDVKMKEKGDIPEGYSVSREKKERFSLILESASTNQTSMYLCASNDRGGTDTQYFGPGTRLTVL.

This clone appeared a few times. CDR3 sequence (DNA): TGTGCCAGCTCCCCGGACAGGGGGCATGGTGAAGCTTTCTTT. It is translated as CASSPDRGHGEAFF. The chain carries TRBV18 and TRBJ1-1; 11 positions match TRBD1. In germline, CDR1 is KGHSH, CDR2 LQKENI. The ends lost 6 bases at V and 7 bases at J; junction bases unmatched: 7. This CDR3 has 14 residues.

The chain joins TRBV5-1 to TRBJ1-1; perhaps TRBD1 as D (5 bases). CDR1 and CDR2 (germline): SGHRS, YFSETQ. This CDR3 comprises 14 residues. V lost 3 bases and J lost 4, with 13 bases in between. The CDR3 loop reads CASSSGVAGTEAFF. CDR3 DNA: TGCGCCAGCAGCTCGGGGGTAGCGGGCACTGAAGCTTTCTTT.

This clone was seen a single time. For the CDR3, the DNA is TGCAGCGTTGGGGGCGGGACCGGCCCAGATACGCAGTATTTT. It translates to CSVGGGTGPDTQYF. V and J are TRBV29-1 and TRBJ2-3, with a weak D call TRBD2 (6 bases). Germline CDR1 reads SQVTM; CDR2 reads ANQGSEA. The CDR3 runs 14 residues. The V gene lost 4 bases and the J gene lost 4 bases, with 15 bases spanning the gap.

The chain recombines TRBV7-2 with TRBJ2-1; weak D call: TRBD2 (5 bases). Trimming removed 4 bases at V and 4 bases at J, with 14 bases between. Germline values: CDR1 SGHTA, CDR2 FQGNSA. This CDR3 comprises 15 residues. Written as DNA, the CDR3 is TGTGCCAGCAGCTCCACAGCCAGCGGTTACAATGAGCAGTTCTTC. Amino acids: CASSSTASGYNEQFF.

J is TRBJ2-3 and V is TRBV5-1; 7 nucleotides align to TRBD2. The V segment lost 3 bases and the J segment 4 bases; nucleotides outside the gene matches: 8. This CDR3 is built from 15 residues. Germline CDR1 reads SGHRS; CDR2 reads YFSETQ. The CDR3 loop reads CASSWRRESADTQYF. CDR3 nucleotide sequence: TGCGCCAGCAGCTGGAGGCGGGAGTCGGCAGATACGCAGTATTTT.

The rearrangement uses TRBV28 and TRBJ2-5; weak D call: TRBD1 (5 bases). Germline lookup yields CDR1 MDHEN and CDR2 SYDVKM. The CDR3 extends over 14 amino acids. The V gene lost 1 base and the J gene lost 1 base, with 7 bases spanning the gap. CDR3 in DNA: TGTGCCAGCAGTTTATCGACAGTCCAAGAGACCCAGTACTTC. Its protein product is CASSLSTVQETQYF.

Here the CDR3 DNA reads TGTGCCAGCAGCCCCAGGGTCAATGAGCAGTTCTTC. It is translated as CASSPRVNEQFF. The chain employs TRBV14 and TRBJ2-1; D is possibly TRBD1 (5 bases). Trimming stripped 4 bases from V and 6 bases from J, with 7 bases between. Germline-derived CDR1 and CDR2 are SGHDN and FVKESK. This CDR3 has 12 residues.

This chain joins TRBV7-3 and TRBJ2-7; D may be TRBD2 (6 bases). Trimming cost V 1 base and J 4 bases, with 11 bases left between them. This CDR3 region has 14 residues. Germline-derived CDR1 and CDR2 are SGHTA and FQGTGA. The DNA of the CDR3 is TGTGCCAGCAGCTTAATGGTGGGGGGATACGAGCAGTACTTC. Amino acid sequence: CASSLMVGGYEQYF.